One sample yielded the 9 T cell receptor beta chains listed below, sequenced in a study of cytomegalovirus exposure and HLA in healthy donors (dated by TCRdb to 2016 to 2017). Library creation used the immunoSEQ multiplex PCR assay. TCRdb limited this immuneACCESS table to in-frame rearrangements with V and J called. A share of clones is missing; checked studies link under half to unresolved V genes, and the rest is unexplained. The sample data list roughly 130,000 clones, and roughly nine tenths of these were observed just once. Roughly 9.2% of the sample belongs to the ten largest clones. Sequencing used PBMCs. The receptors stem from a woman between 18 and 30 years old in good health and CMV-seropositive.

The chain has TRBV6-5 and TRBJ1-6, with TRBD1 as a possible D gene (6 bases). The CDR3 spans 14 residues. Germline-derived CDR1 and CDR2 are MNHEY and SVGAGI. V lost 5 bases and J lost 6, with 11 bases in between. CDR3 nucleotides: TGTGCCAGCAGTCCGGACAGATTTAATTCACCCCTCCACTTT. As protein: CASSPDRFNSPLHF.

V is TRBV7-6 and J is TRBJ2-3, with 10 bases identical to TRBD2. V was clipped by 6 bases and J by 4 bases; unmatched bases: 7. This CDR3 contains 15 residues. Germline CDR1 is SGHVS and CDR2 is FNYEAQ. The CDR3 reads CASRYSGGSSDTQYF. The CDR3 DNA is TGTGCCAGCAGGTATAGCGGGGGGAGTTCAGATACGCAGTATTTT.

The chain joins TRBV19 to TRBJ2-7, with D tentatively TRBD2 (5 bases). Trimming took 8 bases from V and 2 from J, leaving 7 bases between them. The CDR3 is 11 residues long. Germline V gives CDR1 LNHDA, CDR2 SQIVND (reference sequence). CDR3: CASGGPYEQYF. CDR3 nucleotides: TGTGCCAGTGGCGGGCCCTACGAGCAGTACTTC. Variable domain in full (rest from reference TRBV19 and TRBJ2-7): DGGITQSPKYLFRKEGQNVTLSCEQNLNHDAMYWYRQDPGQGLRLIYYSQIVNDFQKGDIAEGYSVSREKKESFPLTVTSAQKNPTAFYLCASGGPYEQYFGPGTRLTVT.

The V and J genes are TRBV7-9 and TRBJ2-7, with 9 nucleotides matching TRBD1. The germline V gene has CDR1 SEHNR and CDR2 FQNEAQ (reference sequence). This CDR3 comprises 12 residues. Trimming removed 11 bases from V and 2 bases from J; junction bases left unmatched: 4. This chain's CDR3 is CAGGQGAYEQYF. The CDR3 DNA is TGTGCCGGGGGACAGGGAGCCTACGAGCAGTACTTC.

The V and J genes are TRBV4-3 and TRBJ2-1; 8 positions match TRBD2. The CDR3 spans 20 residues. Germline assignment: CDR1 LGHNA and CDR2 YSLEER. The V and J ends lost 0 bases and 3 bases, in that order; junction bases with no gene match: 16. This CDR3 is CASSQDLAAGVGLGYNEQFF. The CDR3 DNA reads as TGCGCCAGCAGCCAAGATCTAGCAGCGGGGGTTGGTTTAGGCTACAATGAGCAGTTCTTC.

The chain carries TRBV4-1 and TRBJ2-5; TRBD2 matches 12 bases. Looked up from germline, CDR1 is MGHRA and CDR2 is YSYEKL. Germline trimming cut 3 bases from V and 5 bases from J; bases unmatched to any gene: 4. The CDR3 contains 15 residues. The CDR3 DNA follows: TGCGCCAGCAGCCACCCTAGCGGGGGGGTGGAGACCCAGTACTTC. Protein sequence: CASSHPSGGVETQYF.

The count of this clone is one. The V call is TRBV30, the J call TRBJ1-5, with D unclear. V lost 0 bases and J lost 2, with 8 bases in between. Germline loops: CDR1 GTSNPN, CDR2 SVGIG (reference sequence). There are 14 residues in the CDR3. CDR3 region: CAWSVTSGNQPQHF. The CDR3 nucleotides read TGTGCCTGGAGTGTAACGAGTGGCAATCAGCCCCAGCATTTT.

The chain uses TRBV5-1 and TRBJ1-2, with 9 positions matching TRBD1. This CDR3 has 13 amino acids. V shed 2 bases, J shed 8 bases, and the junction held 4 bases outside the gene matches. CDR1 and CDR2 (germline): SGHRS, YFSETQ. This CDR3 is CASSLQGAEGYTF. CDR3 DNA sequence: TGCGCCAGCAGCTTACAGGGGGCTGAAGGCTACACCTTC.

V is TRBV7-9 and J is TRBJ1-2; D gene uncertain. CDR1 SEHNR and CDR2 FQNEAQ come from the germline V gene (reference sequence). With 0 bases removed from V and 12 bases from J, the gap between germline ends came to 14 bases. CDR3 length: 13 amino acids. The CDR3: CASSLAVGVANTF. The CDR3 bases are TGTGCCAGCAGCTTAGCCGTCGGGGTAGCGAACACCTTC.